These 18 T cell receptor beta chains came from one sample sequenced in a study of CD8+ T cells in alopecia areata. The treatment denotes: oral pan-JAK inhibitor, 5-10 mg twice daily. It was cDNA, reverse transcribed from extracted RNA, that served as the sequencing template. TCRdb's table, derived via immunoSEQ multiplex PCR, lists solely in-frame clones and lacks some. The table records 150,000 or so clones, 45% to 60% of them present only once. The source material was CD8+ T cells sorted from blood, sampled at week 4, from a patient treated with tofacitinib. These receptor sequences come from a human donor with alopecia areata.

The J gene is TRBJ2-1, the V gene TRBV6-5; TRBD1 matches 9 bases. The CDR3 has 14 residues. CDR1 and CDR2 from the germline V gene are MNHEY and SVGAGI. The V gene end was trimmed by 5 bases and the J gene end by 8 bases; junction bases not matched to a gene: 7. The CDR3 loop reads CASSPPDRGHEQFF. As DNA, the CDR3 is TGTGCCAGCAGTCCCCCGGACAGGGGCCATGAGCAGTTCTTC.

This chain joins TRBV4-3 and TRBJ1-6; TRBD1 is a possible D gene (5 bases). Deletions cut 1 base from V and 10 bases from J, with 20 bases between. CDR1 is LGHNA and CDR2 is YSLEER in the germline V gene. The CDR3 contains 17 residues. The CDR3 loop reads CASSQGLGGWDGSPLHF. The CDR3 DNA sequence: TGCGCCAGCAGCCAAGGGCTCGGGGGATGGGATGGCTCACCCCTCCACTTT.

This clone was detected only once. The chain recombines TRBV25-1 with TRBJ2-2; TRBD1 or TRBD2 may be the D gene (5 bases each). Germline CDR1 is MGHDK and CDR2 is SYGVNS. V lost 1 base, J lost 3 bases, and 12 bases lay in between. This CDR3 is built from 16 residues. Here the CDR3 reads CASSEFLGVDTGELFF. The DNA for the CDR3 is TGTGCCAGCAGTGAATTCTTGGGGGTGGACACCGGGGAGCTGTTTTTT.

The CDR3 DNA is TGCAGCGTTGAGAGCCCGGGGGCTTTTTCCTATGGCTACACCTTC. This encodes CSVESPGAFSYGYTF. The rearrangement uses TRBV29-1 and TRBJ1-2; a weak D match, TRBD1 (6 bases). This CDR3 has 15 amino acids. Germline loops: CDR1 SQVTM, CDR2 ANQGSEA. V gave up 3 bases and J gave up 4 bases, with 18 bases separating them.

This clone was observed a handful of times. The chain employs TRBV5-4 and TRBJ2-7, with TRBD2 as a possible D gene (6 bases). Trimming removed 4 bases at V and 5 bases at J, with 19 bases between. The CDR3 length is 15 residues. Germline CDR1 and CDR2: SGHNT and YYREEE (reference sequence). CDR3 protein: CASSQGERAPHEQYF. The CDR3 nucleotides are TGTGCCAGCAGCCAAGGGGAGCGGGCTCCCCACGAGCAGTACTTC.

The chain has TRBV7-6 and TRBJ1-1; no clear D gene. The ends were cut back, 5 bases at V and 5 bases at J, with 6 bases in the middle. In germline, CDR1 is SGHVS, CDR2 FNYEAQ. The CDR3 has 11 amino acids. The CDR3 region is CASSPVTEAFF. The CDR3 bases are TGTGCCAGCAGCCCGGTGACTGAAGCTTTCTTT.

This chain joins TRBV11-2 and TRBJ2-1; the match to TRBD1 covers 7 bases. The CDR3 length is 15 residues. V dropped 5 bases and J dropped 8; count of bases not matched to a gene: 12. Germline V gene data show CDR1 as SGHAT and CDR2 as FQNNGV. The CDR3 DNA follows: TGTGCCAGCAGCCCAGGGTCGGGGACAGCCCATGAGCAGTTCTTC. Translated, it gives CASSPGSGTAHEQFF.

This clone was detected only a few times. The chain is built from TRBV5-1 and TRBJ1-1; maybe TRBD1 (6 bases). V was shortened by 7 bases and J by 6 bases, with 16 bases between the two germline ends. The CDR3 covers 13 residues. Germline CDR1 and CDR2: SGHRS and YFSETQ. The CDR3 here is CASRWEQGAEAFF. In DNA, the CDR3 is TGCGCCAGCCGATGGGAACAGGGCGCTGAAGCTTTCTTT.

The rearrangement joins TRBV4-3 to TRBJ2-7; no clear D gene. V gave up 5 bases and J gave up 6 bases, with 14 bases separating them. The germline V gene encodes CDR1 LGHNA and CDR2 YSLEER. CDR3 size: 13 residues. The CDR3 DNA is TGCGCCAGCAGCTCTCGACGGCGGCGCGAGCAGTACTTC. Protein: CASSSRRRREQYF.

The V call is TRBV10-3, the J call TRBJ1-1, with 8 bases fitting TRBD1. Germline CDR1 ENHRY, CDR2 SYGVKD. V lost 4 bases to trimming and J lost 1 base; unmatched junction nucleotides: 2. This CDR3 spans 14 amino acids. CDR3 DNA sequence: TGTGCCATCAGTGTGGGACAGGCGAACACTGAAGCTTTCTTT. This gives the protein CAISVGQANTEAFF.

The chain is built from TRBV6-5 and TRBJ1-1, with 7 bases aligning to TRBD1. The CDR3 runs 15 residues. From germline, CDR1 is MNHEY and CDR2 SVGAGI. V dropped 4 bases and J dropped 4; count of bases not matched to a gene: 9. The DNA of the CDR3 is TGTGCCAGCAGTTGGGTAGGGCAGGGGGGCACTGAAGCTTTCTTT. Encoded protein: CASSWVGQGGTEAFF.

With regard to this clone: The sample holds other DNA sequences that translate to the same CDR3. J is TRBJ2-5 and V is TRBV27; 11 positions match TRBD2. V was pared by 5 bases and J by 3 bases, with 2 bases of the junction left unmatched. In germline, CDR1 is MNHEY, CDR2 SMNVEV (reference sequence). The CDR3 totals 14 residues. CDR3 bases: TGTGCCAGCAGTCCGGGACTAGCGGAAGAGACCCAGTACTTC. It is translated as CASSPGLAEETQYF.

The chain recombines TRBV29-1 with TRBJ1-2; D possibly corresponds to TRBD1 (5 bases). The CDR3 has 12 residues. Germline assignment: CDR1 SQVTM and CDR2 ANQGSEA. Trimming left V 6 bases short and J 4 bases short, with 12 bases between. In DNA form, the CDR3 reads TGCAGCGTGTTCCAGGGAATCTATGGCTACACCTTC. It specifies CSVFQGIYGYTF.

The chain joins TRBV13 to TRBJ2-3, with unresolved D. V lost 2 bases and J lost 6, with 15 bases in between. Germline CDR1 PRHDT, CDR2 FYEKMQ (reference sequence). The CDR3 is 15 amino acids. The CDR3 DNA sequence: TGTGCCAGCAGCTTAATTTGGGTAGCCTCCGATACGCAGTATTTT. Encoded protein: CASSLIWVASDTQYF.

The chain links TRBV7-2 to TRBJ2-4; D is unresolved. Germline V gene data show CDR1 as SGHTA and CDR2 as FQGNSA. The CDR3 is 16 residues long. Trimming shortened V by 1 base and J by 0 bases, and 10 bases separated the two germline ends. Written as DNA, the CDR3 is TGTGCCAGCAGCTTAGGGGGATCCCTAGCCAAAAACATTCAGTACTTC. The encoded protein is CASSLGGSLAKNIQYF.

The table lists this clone with a few counts. V is TRBV27 and J is TRBJ2-5, with a weak D call TRBD1 (5 bases). Per the germline V gene, CDR1 is MNHEY and CDR2 is SMNVEV (reference sequence). The CDR3 is 19 amino acids. V was shortened by 5 bases and J by 3 bases, with 28 bases between the two germline ends. Written as DNA, the CDR3 is TGTGCCAGCAGTCTCCTAGACTCAGACAAGGGGTTTGTAAAAGAGACCCAGTACTTC. It encodes CASSLLDSDKGFVKETQYF.

This chain connects TRBV6-5 to TRBJ2-7; D unresolved. The V gene's germline CDR1 is MNHEY and CDR2 SVGAGI. V was shortened by 10 bases and J by 5 bases, with 15 bases between the two germline ends. CDR3 length: 12 amino acids. DNA for the CDR3: TGTGCCACGTCTGGTGGGATCCACGAGCAGTACTTC. Encoded protein: CATSGGIHEQYF.

The V and J genes are TRBV4-3 and TRBJ2-5, with 10 nucleotides matching TRBD2. After removal of 0 bases from V and 2 bases from J, the junction contained 9 bases not matched to a gene. The CDR3 has 18 amino acids. Looked up from germline, CDR1 is LGHNA and CDR2 is YSLEER. CDR3 DNA sequence: TGCGCCAGCAGCCAAGATGGAGGGAGTAGCGGGGGGCAAGAGACCCAGTACTTC. The encoded protein is CASSQDGGSSGGQETQYF.